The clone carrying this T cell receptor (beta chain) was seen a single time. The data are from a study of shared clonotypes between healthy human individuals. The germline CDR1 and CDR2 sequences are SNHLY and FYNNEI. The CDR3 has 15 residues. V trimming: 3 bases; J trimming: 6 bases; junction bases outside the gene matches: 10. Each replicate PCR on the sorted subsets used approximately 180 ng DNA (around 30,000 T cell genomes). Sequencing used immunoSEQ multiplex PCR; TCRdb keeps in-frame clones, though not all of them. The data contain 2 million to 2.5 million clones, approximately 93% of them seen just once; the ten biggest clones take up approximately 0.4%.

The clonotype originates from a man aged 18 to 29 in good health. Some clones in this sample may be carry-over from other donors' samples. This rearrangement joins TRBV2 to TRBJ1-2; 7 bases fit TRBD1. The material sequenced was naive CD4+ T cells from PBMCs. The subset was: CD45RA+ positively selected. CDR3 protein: CASSDLGQSWNGYTF. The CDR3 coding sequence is TGTGCCAGCAGTGACCTGGGACAGAGTTGGAATGGCTACACCTTC.